This entry lists 17 T cell receptor beta chains sequenced from one sample in a study of spatial heterogeneity in lung cancer. Study outcomes and limitations: Counts of expanded alpha and beta TCRs within tumors tracked the tumor nonsynonymous mutation count.

This sample's time point: sample taken at primary tumor resection. Antigen specificity for these receptors is unknown. TCRdb re-called the 5' RACE reads through MiXCR, storing one row per CDR3 protein. Among some 1,600 distinct CDR3 sequences listed, around 5.2% were seen once. Sequenced material: lung tumor tissue, taken at surgery. These receptors were taken from a male donor with early-stage non-small cell lung cancer.

In its sample, this clonotype is medium-sized. The gene calls are TRBV27 and TRBJ1-3, with 8 bases that match TRBD1. CDR1 and CDR2 (germline): MNHEY, SMNVEV (reference sequence). V lost 5 bases, J lost 0 bases, and 9 bases stayed unmatched. CDR3 length: 17 residues. In DNA, the CDR3 is TGTGCCAGCAGTGGAGGACAGGGTGGGAACTCTGGAAACACCATATATTTT. This sequence encodes CASSGGQGGNSGNTIYF.

By frequency in the sample, this clonotype is medium-sized. The genes are TRBV7-2 and TRBJ1-5, with D possibly being TRBD1 (5 bases). Germline CDR1 is SGHTA and CDR2 is FQGNSA. V lost 11 bases and J lost 3, with 11 bases in between. The CDR3 has 12 residues. The DNA for the CDR3 is TGTGCCGGCGGGGGTCCCAATCAGCCCCAGCATTTT. This sequence encodes CAGGGPNQPQHF.

By sample fraction, this clonotype is medium-sized. This sequence joins TRBV29-1 and TRBJ1-2; TRBD1 is a possible D gene (5 bases). Germline lookup yields CDR1 SQVTM and CDR2 ANQGSEA. V shed 0 bases and J shed 8 bases, with 22 bases lying between them. The CDR3 contains 16 residues. The DNA of the CDR3 is TGCAGCGTTGAAGATGGCCGGGTGAGGGGAACTCTCGGCTACACCTTC. It encodes CSVEDGRVRGTLGYTF.

This clonotype qualifies as medium-sized. The V and J genes are TRBV20-1 and TRBJ2-3; 10 positions agree with TRBD1. Germline CDR1 DFQATT, CDR2 SNEGSKA (reference sequence). This CDR3 has 15 residues. The V and J ends lost 5 bases and 7 bases, in that order; junction bases with no gene match: 12. DNA for the CDR3: TGCAGTGCTTACAACCGGGACAGGGGAGGGTATACGCAGTATTTT. It encodes CSAYNRDRGGYTQYF.

This clonotype was counted ten times or more. CDR3 DNA sequence: TGTGCCAGCAGTTTTCGGCACCCTACGCTGTACCAAGAGACCCAGTACTTC. Its protein is CASSFRHPTLYQETQYF. This chain uses TRBV27 with TRBJ2-5, with D hard to call. CDR3 size: 17 residues. V lost 3 bases and J lost 0, with 17 bases in between. CDR1 and CDR2 from the germline V gene are MNHEY and SMNVEV (reference sequence).

This clonotype counts as medium-sized (0.01 to 0.1%). This sequence joins TRBV2 and TRBJ1-5; 7 bases align to TRBD1. V lost 6 bases, J lost 3 bases, and 5 bases stayed unmatched. The CDR3 contains 14 residues. Germline V gene data show CDR1 as SNHLY and CDR2 as FYNNEI. Here the CDR3 DNA reads TGTGCCAGCAGCGGGGGACAGATCAATCAGCCCCAGCATTTT. Protein sequence: CASSGGQINQPQHF.

CDR3 in amino acids: CASSQDGGEDTQYF. CDR3 coding DNA: TGCGCCAGCAGCCAAGACGGGGGGGAAGATACGCAGTATTTT. This chain connects TRBV4-3 to TRBJ2-3, with 8 bases identical to TRBD2. The CDR3 totals 14 residues. CDR1 LGHNA and CDR2 YSLEER come from the germline V gene. The J segment lost 5 bases and the V segment lost 0 bases, leaving 1 base of the junction unmatched.

By sample share, this clonotype is medium-sized (0.01 to 0.1%). The V call is TRBV28, the J call TRBJ2-1; 9 bases fit TRBD2. This CDR3 is 14 amino acids long. With 2 bases clipped from V and 10 bases from J, the junction kept 6 bases outside the gene matches. Germline CDR1 is MDHEN and CDR2 is SYDVKM. The CDR3, as DNA: TGTGCCAGCAGTTTACGCGGGGGGGTCAGGGAGCAGTTCTTC. It encodes CASSLRGGVREQFF.

In this sample, this clonotype is medium-sized. The chain is built from TRBV16 and TRBJ2-7, with a possible D match to TRBD1 (6 bases). Germline CDR1 and CDR2: KGHSY and FQNENV. The CDR3 is 16 amino acids. Trimming shortened V by 0 bases and J by 3 bases, and 15 bases separated the two germline ends. The CDR3 coding sequence is TGTGCCAGCAGCCAATCGAGGGCAGGGGCCCTCTACGAGCAGTACTTC. Its translation: CASSQSRAGALYEQYF.

By sample fraction, this clonotype is large. CDR3: CASRRDRSTGELFF. The CDR3 DNA follows: TGCGCCAGCAGACGGGACAGGTCCACCGGGGAGCTGTTTTTT. The rearrangement links TRBV10-1 to TRBJ2-2; 8 nucleotides align to TRBD1. Per germline, CDR1 WNHNN and CDR2 SYGVQD (reference sequence). This CDR3 has 14 amino acids. Losses at the gene ends were 6 bases for V and 4 bases for J; bases not matched to a gene: 4.

This clonotype is categorized as medium-sized. CDR3 residues: CASRSGQHNQPQHF. CDR3 nucleotide sequence: TGTGCCAGCAGATCCGGACAGCACAATCAGCCCCAGCATTTT. The gene calls are TRBV28 and TRBJ1-5, with D possibly matching TRBD1 (6 bases). The CDR3 has 14 amino acids. Germline loops: CDR1 MDHEN, CDR2 SYDVKM. V was cut by 6 bases and J by 3 bases, with 12 bases left in between.

Relative to its sample, this clonotype is medium-sized. This chain links TRBV19 with TRBJ2-2; no definite D call. V was shortened by 3 bases and J by 1 base, with 6 bases between the two germline ends. The CDR3 spans 14 residues. The germline V gene encodes CDR1 LNHDA and CDR2 SQIVND (reference sequence). The DNA for the CDR3 is TGTGCCAGTAGTATCCTCTTGAACACCGGGGAGCTGTTTTTT. Encoded protein: CASSILLNTGELFF.

Judged by abundance, this clonotype is medium-sized. The chain recombines TRBV10-2 with TRBJ2-4, with TRBD1 matching over 8 bases. V lost 7 bases and J lost 1; bases outside the gene matches: 9. The CDR3 extends over 16 amino acids. From germline, CDR1 is WSHSY and CDR2 SAAADI. Here the CDR3 reads CASTLDRAGAKNIQYF. Written as DNA, the CDR3 is TGCGCCAGCACCTTGGACAGGGCTGGCGCCAAAAACATTCAGTACTTC.

This clonotype is medium-sized by share. This sequence joins TRBV28 and TRBJ2-3, with a possible D match to TRBD2 (5 bases). The CDR3 length is 16 residues. CDR1 is MDHEN, CDR2 SYDVKM, per germline. Between the trimmed V and J ends, which lost 4 bases and 6 bases, there was a span of 20 bases. CDR3 bases: TGTGCCAGCAGTTCCCCCCAGGAGGAACAAGTGGATACGCAGTATTTT. Translation: CASSSPQEEQVDTQYF. Combining the CDR3 with reference TRBV28 and TRBJ2-3 gives the whole variable domain DVKVTQSSRYLVKRTGEKVFLECVQDMDHENMFWYRQDPGLGLRLIYFSYDVKMKEKGDIPEGYSVSREKKERFSLILESASTNQTSMYLCASSSPQEEQVDTQYFGPGTRLTVL.

By sample fraction, this clonotype is medium-sized. V is TRBV7-3 and J is TRBJ2-1; no clear D gene. V was pared by 5 bases and J by 7 bases, with 12 bases between. Germline CDR1 reads SGHTA; CDR2 reads FQGTGA. The CDR3 runs 13 residues. The CDR3 DNA is TGTGCCAGCAGCCCATGGGTTGGGAATGAGCAGTTCTTC. Translation: CASSPWVGNEQFF. Based on the CDR3 plus reference TRBV7-3 and TRBJ2-1, the full variable domain is GAGVSQTPSNKVTEKGKYVELRCDPISGHTALYWYRQSLGQGPEFLIYFQGTGAADDSGLPNDRFFAVRPEGSVSTLKIQRTERGDSAVYLCASSPWVGNEQFFGPGTRLTVL.

By share, this clonotype ranks as medium-sized. The rearrangement joins TRBV7-6 to TRBJ1-3, with D unclear. Germline CDR1 SGHVS, CDR2 FNYEAQ. V dropped 1 base and J dropped 2 bases, with 6 bases sitting between them. CDR3 length: 14 amino acids. The CDR3 nucleotides read TGTGCCAGCAGCTTAGGGCTCGCTGGAAACACCATATATTTT. It is translated as CASSLGLAGNTIYF.

This clonotype is deemed medium-sized (0.01 to 0.1%). The J gene is TRBJ1-4, the V gene TRBV24-1; possible D gene TRBD1, 5 bases. CDR3 length equals 15 residues. Trimming pared 6 bases from V and 3 bases from J, leaving 13 bases between. Germline CDR1 reads KGHDR; CDR2 reads SFDVKD. DNA of the CDR3: TGTGCCACCAGTAACCCAACAGGCCCTAATGAAAAACTGTTTTTT. Amino acids: CATSNPTGPNEKLFF.